Presented here are 8 T cell receptor beta chains from one specimen sequenced in a study of cytomegalovirus exposure and HLA in healthy donors. PCR primers comprised 60 Vbeta and 13 Jbeta primers. TCRdb keeps only in-frame clones here, not all; method: immunoSEQ multiplex PCR. The sample holds about 160,000 clones, around 80% seen once. Sequencing was performed on PBMCs. The receptors here all came from a male donor in good health and CMV-seropositive.

The chain couples TRBV7-3 to TRBJ2-5, with 10 bases fitting TRBD2. V lost 5 bases, J lost 4 bases, and 7 bases stayed unmatched. Germline CDR1 is SGHTA and CDR2 is FQGTGA. The CDR3 sequence is 15 residues long. Here the CDR3 DNA reads TGTGCCAGCAGCCCCGTTCTAGCGGGAGTAGAGACCCAGTACTTC. Translation: CASSPVLAGVETQYF.

The V and J genes are TRBV7-9 and TRBJ1-4; TRBD1 matches at 7 bases. J lost 8 bases, V lost 4 bases, and 16 bases had no gene match. CDR3 size: 17 residues. Per the germline V gene, CDR1 is SEHNR and CDR2 is FQNEAQ (reference sequence). The CDR3 region is CASSSTPGDRSWEKLFF. The CDR3 DNA follows: TGTGCCAGCAGCTCCACCCCCGGGGACAGATCCTGGGAAAAACTGTTTTTT.

This chain connects TRBV7-8 to TRBJ2-3, with 13 bases lining up with TRBD2. Germline V lookup: CDR1 SGHVS, CDR2 FQNEAQ. The CDR3 sequence is 16 residues long. V dropped 3 bases and J dropped 5; count of bases not matched to a gene: 5. CDR3 DNA sequence: TGTGCCAGCAGCTTCCCCGGACTAGCGGGAGAAGATACGCAGTATTTT. Translating gives CASSFPGLAGEDTQYF.

V gene TRBV27 combines with J gene TRBJ2-7; the match to TRBD2 covers 12 bases. CDR1 and CDR2 from the germline V gene are MNHEY and SMNVEV (reference sequence). Germline trimming cut 2 bases from V and 0 bases from J; bases unmatched to any gene: 8. CDR3 size: 18 residues. DNA for the CDR3: TGTGCCAGCAGTTTAATGTGGACTAGCGGGAAGAGCTCCTACGAGCAGTACTTC. As protein: CASSLMWTSGKSSYEQYF.

This clone was counted a few times. The CDR3 protein is CASSSTGTGVVGYTF. In DNA form, the CDR3 reads TGTGCCAGCAGTTCAACCGGGACAGGGGTGGTAGGCTACACCTTC. The rearrangement joins TRBV27 to TRBJ1-2, with TRBD1 matching over 10 bases. Trimming removed 4 bases from V and 8 bases from J; junction bases left unmatched: 10. The CDR3 length is 15 residues. Germline CDR1 MNHEY, CDR2 SMNVEV (reference sequence).

The V gene is TRBV28, the J gene TRBJ1-5, with TRBD1 matching over 9 bases. Germline V lookup: CDR1 MDHEN, CDR2 SYDVKM. There are 15 residues in the CDR3. Trimming cost V 3 bases and J 6 bases; bases outside gene matches: 6. Here the CDR3 reads CASSLGTGFGQPQHF. Written as DNA, the CDR3 is TGTGCCAGCAGTTTGGGGACAGGGTTCGGTCAGCCCCAGCATTTT.

In DNA form, the CDR3 reads TGTGCCAGCAGCTCTCGGGACAGGGTTAGGAAAGAGGAAGGCACTGAAGCTTTCTTT. It translates to CASSSRDRVRKEEGTEAFF. The J gene is TRBJ1-1, the V gene TRBV13; 9 bases agree with TRBD1. The germline CDR1 and CDR2 sequences are PRHDT and FYEKMQ (reference sequence). The CDR3 totals 19 residues. J lost 4 bases, V lost 4 bases, and 19 bases had no gene match.

This chain joins TRBV27 and TRBJ1-2; 7 nucleotides align to TRBD1. Per the germline V gene, CDR1 is MNHEY and CDR2 is SMNVEV (reference sequence). The CDR3 contains 13 residues. Germline trimming cut 5 bases from V and 7 bases from J; bases unmatched to any gene: 7. The CDR3 nucleotides are TGTGCCAGCAGTATGACAGGGCTAGGTGGCTACACCTTC. Translating gives CASSMTGLGGYTF.